This TCR beta chain comes out of a study of T cell changes during pregnancy in multiple sclerosis. Repertoires were generated with immunoSEQ multiplex PCR, while TCRdb's copy carries only in-frame clones and drops some. The data contain 70,000 to 75,000 clones, over 85% of them singletons. Trimming shortened V by 3 bases and J by 4 bases, and 12 bases separated the two germline ends. The CDR3 spans 14 residues. CDR1 and CDR2 from the germline V gene are MNHEY and SMNVEV (reference sequence). The table lists this clone with a few counts. V usage is TRBV27 and J usage is TRBJ1-2; D is undetermined. This receptor was identified in a female donor with multiple sclerosis, enrolled in a pregnancy study. This specimen was peripheral blood, taken in the second trimester of pregnancy. The CDR3 region is CASSLVGEGYGYTF. CDR3 in DNA: TGTGCCAGCAGTTTGGTCGGGGAGGGCTATGGCTACACCTTC.